This passage covers 8 T cell receptor beta chains from one sample sequenced in a study of blood T cell repertoires in COVID-19. Method: immunoSEQ multiplex PCR; TCRdb's copy keeps in-frame clones and lacks some. Of roughly 320,000 clones listed, roughly 89% are singletons. Sequenced sample: peripheral blood. These receptors all come from a woman in her 30s with COVID-19, enrolled during active disease.

The V and J genes are TRBV5-1 and TRBJ2-7; no definite D call. The V end lost 2 bases, the J end lost 3 bases, and 12 bases lay between the germline ends. Germline V gene sequence: CDR1 SGHRS, CDR2 YFSETQ. The CDR3 totals 14 residues. DNA of the CDR3: TGCGCCAGCAGCTTCATCAGCGACGGCTACGAGCAGTACTTC. Translation gives CASSFISDGYEQYF.

J is TRBJ1-6 and V is TRBV5-1; D call uncertain. The ends were cut back, 0 bases at V and 8 bases at J, with 12 bases in the middle. The CDR3 consists of 15 residues. Germline CDR1 SGHRS, CDR2 YFSETQ. In DNA, the CDR3 is TGCGCCAGCAGCTTGGATCGGGGTTCGCATTCACCCCTCCACTTT. Translated: CASSLDRGSHSPLHF.

As DNA, the CDR3 is TGCGCCAGCAGCCCCCAAGAGACAGGGGTCACTGAAGCTTTCTTT. As protein: CASSPQETGVTEAFF. The chain links TRBV5-1 to TRBJ1-1; 8 bases are shared with TRBD1. This CDR3 comprises 15 residues. From germline, CDR1 is SGHRS and CDR2 YFSETQ. J gave up 4 bases and V 4 bases, and 9 bases lay outside the gene matches.

The chain links TRBV7-2 to TRBJ1-6, with unresolved D. The CDR3 runs to 13 residues. The V end lost 2 bases, the J end lost 10 bases, and 9 bases lay between the germline ends. Germline V CDR1 and CDR2: SGHTA, FQGNSA. In DNA, the CDR3 is TGTGCCAGCAGCTTAACGGCGGGGTCACCCCTCCACTTT. Translating gives CASSLTAGSPLHF.

This rearrangement joins TRBV3-1 (or the pseudogene TRBV3-2) to TRBJ2-5; D possibly corresponds to TRBD2 (5 bases). Trimming took off 8 bases at V and 3 bases at J, with 19 bases between the two ends. CDR1 and CDR2 from the germline V gene are LGHDT and YNNKEL (reference sequence). There are 15 residues in the CDR3. In DNA, the CDR3 is TGTGCCAGCGGTCCAATCGTAGCGCGTAAAGAGACCCAGTACTTC. This translates into CASGPIVARKETQYF.

The chain combines TRBV9 with TRBJ2-7; D remains unclear. This CDR3 has 14 amino acids. The ends were cut back, 0 bases at V and 4 bases at J, with 11 bases in the middle. Germline V gene sequence: CDR1 SGDLS, CDR2 YYNGEE. The CDR3 protein is CASSVARQSYEQYF. CDR3 DNA sequence: TGTGCCAGCAGCGTAGCTCGACAATCATACGAGCAGTACTTC.

The chain recombines TRBV7-8 with TRBJ1-2, with 8 nucleotides matching TRBD1. The CDR3 is 13 residues long. Germline-derived CDR1 and CDR2 are SGHVS and FQNEAQ. V lost 3 bases to trimming and J lost 10 bases; unmatched junction nucleotides: 7. The DNA of the CDR3 is TGTGCCAGCAGCTTCAGGACAGGGATCGACTACACCTTC. It specifies CASSFRTGIDYTF.

The chain is built from TRBV4-3 and TRBJ2-7; 8 bases align to TRBD1. V was clipped by 0 bases and J by 3 bases; unmatched bases: 4. The CDR3 is made up of 15 amino acids. CDR1 is LGHNA and CDR2 is YSLEER in the germline V gene. The CDR3 DNA sequence: TGCGCCAGCAGCCAAGAACGACAGGGGTACTACGAGCAGTACTTC. Translated, it gives CASSQERQGYYEQYF.